The T cell receptor beta chain described here comes from a study of tumor-infiltrating lymphocytes in oesophageal squamous cell carcinoma. Sample share makes this clonotype medium-sized. TCRdb analysed the PCR reads with MiXCR anew, one entry per CDR3 protein. This sample has under 20,000 distinct CDR3 sequences, with 39% found just once. Trimming removed 3 bases at V and 0 bases at J, with 7 bases between. This CDR3 has 14 residues. The V and J genes are TRBV12-3 or TRBV12-4 and TRBJ2-3, with a weak D call TRBD2 (6 bases). The sequenced sample was esophageal tumor tissue. This clonotype was obtained from a male donor with esophageal squamous cell carcinoma. This CDR3 is CASSFGGSTDTQYF. The CDR3 DNA is TGTGCCAGCAGTTTCGGGGGAAGCACAGATACGCAGTATTTT.